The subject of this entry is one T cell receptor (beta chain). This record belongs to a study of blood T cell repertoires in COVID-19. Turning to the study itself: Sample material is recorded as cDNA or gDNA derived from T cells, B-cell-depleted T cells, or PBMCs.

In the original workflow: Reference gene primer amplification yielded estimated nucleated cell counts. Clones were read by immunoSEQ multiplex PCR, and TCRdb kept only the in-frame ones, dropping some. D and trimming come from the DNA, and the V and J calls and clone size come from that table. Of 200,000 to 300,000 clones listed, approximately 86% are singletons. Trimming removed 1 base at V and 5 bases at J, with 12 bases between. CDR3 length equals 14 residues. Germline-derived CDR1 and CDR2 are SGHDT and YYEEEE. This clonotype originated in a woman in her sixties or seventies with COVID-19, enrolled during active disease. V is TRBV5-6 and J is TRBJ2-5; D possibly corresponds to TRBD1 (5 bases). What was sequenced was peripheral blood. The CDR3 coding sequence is TGTGCCAGCAGCTTGAGGGGCGCGAAGGAGACCCAGTACTTC. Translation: CASSLRGAKETQYF.